This TCR beta chain emerged from a study of shared clonotypes between healthy human individuals. As for this clone: What it recognizes is unknown.

Study conclusions and caveats: Sorted-subset sequencing, rarefaction showed, was incomplete despite large depth.

Produced via immunoSEQ multiplex PCR; TCRdb's table is partial and in-frame only. The sample lists 2 million to 2.5 million clones, 85% to 95% occurring once. Germline V gene lookup returns CDR1 GTSNPN and CDR2 SVGIG (reference sequence). The CDR3 is 14 residues long. V was pared by 5 bases and J by 5 bases, with 4 bases of the junction left unmatched. Sequencing input: naive CD4+ T cells sorted from blood. As for subset: CD45RA+ positively selected. The TCR originated in a man aged 18 to 30 in good health. The rearrangement uses TRBV30 and TRBJ2-5, with 14 nucleotides matching TRBD2. The CDR3 region has the DNA TGTGCCTGGGGGACTAGCGGGAGTGGGGAGACCCAGTACTTC. This translates into CAWGTSGSGETQYF.